This note documents a single TCR beta chain sequence. Antigen specificity is unknown. This record comes from a study of TIL therapy for anti-PD-1-resistant metastatic lung cancer. The libraries were made with immunoSEQ v3. Repertoires were generated with immunoSEQ multiplex PCR, while TCRdb's copy carries only in-frame clones and drops some. The sample has tens of thousands of clones, about 70% seen once. Regarding the study as a whole: After infusion, TIL clonotypes partly replaced peripheral T cells and declined over months. The cohort had more treatment-naive, never-smoker and oncogene-addicted patients than typical.

Sample time point: pre-treatment sample, taken before nivolumab and TIL therapy. V was clipped by 2 bases and J by 0 bases, with 11 bases between them. Germline V gene sequence: CDR1 SGHAT, CDR2 FQNNGV. CDR3 length: 16 amino acids. The sample here was blood, taken at baseline. The receptor's source is a woman between 30 and 80 years old with non-small cell lung cancer. This chain joins TRBV11-2 and TRBJ2-1; D gene ambiguous. CDR3 protein: CASSLYLGSSYNEQFF. CDR3 sequence (DNA): TGTGCCAGCAGCTTATACCTAGGAAGCTCCTACAATGAGCAGTTCTTC. The full variable domain, in which reference TRBV11-2 and TRBJ2-1 provide the parts outside the CDR3, is EAGVAQSPRYKIIEKRQSVAFWCNPISGHATLYWYQQILGQGPKLLIQFQNNGVVDDSQLPKDRFSAERLKGVDSTLKIQPAKLEDSAVYLCASSLYLGSSYNEQFFGPGTRLTVL.